Listed here are 10 T cell receptor beta chains from one sample, sequenced in a study of Ad26.COV2.S vaccination and SARS-CoV-2 variants. TCRdb keeps only in-frame clones here, not all; method: immunoSEQ multiplex PCR. The sample shows 200,000 to 250,000 clones, 88% of them seen only once. Treatment of the sample: 19 received Ad26.COV2.S at low or high dose, single or two shots; several received placebo; per-sample allocation not given. Following the first vaccine or placebo injection, samples were taken on day 63. This specimen consisted of peripheral blood, obtained in a trial of Ad26.COV2.S vaccine versus placebo. The receptors shown here come from a person between 18 and 59 years old who received the Ad26.COV2.S COVID-19 vaccine or a placebo.

As concerns this clone: Compared with germline, one end of the junction differs, possibly owing to a read error. This rearrangement joins TRBV7-9 to TRBJ2-7, with TRBD2 matching over 15 bases. This CDR3 has 13 residues. Germline V gene data show CDR1 as SEHNR and CDR2 as FQNEAQ (reference sequence). This CDR3 is CASSPGTSGGPCF. The DNA for the CDR3 is TGTGCCAGCAGTCCCGGGACTAGCGGGGGGCCCTGCTTC.

The rearrangement links TRBV28 to TRBJ2-7; TRBD1 agrees at 8 bases. This CDR3 has 14 residues. V gave up 5 bases and J gave up 0 bases; unmatched junction bases: 3. Per germline, CDR1 MDHEN and CDR2 SYDVKM. Written as DNA, the CDR3 is TGTGCCAGCAGTCGCACAGGGGGCTCCTACGAGCAGTACTTC. Translated, it gives CASSRTGGSYEQYF.

This chain uses TRBV7-8 with TRBJ2-7, with D possibly TRBD1 on 6 matching bases. The V gene lost 7 bases and the J gene lost 4 bases, with 14 bases spanning the gap. Per germline, CDR1 SGHVS and CDR2 FQNEAQ. There are 13 residues in the CDR3. This CDR3 is CASTDGQSYEQYF. CDR3 DNA: TGTGCCAGCACCGATGGACAGTCGTACGAGCAGTACTTC. Full variable domain (missing parts from reference TRBV7-8 and TRBJ2-7): GAGVSQSPRYKVAKRGQDVALRCDPISGHVSLFWYQQALGQGPEFLTYFQNEAQLDKSGLPSDRFFAERPEGSVSTLKIQRTQQEDSAVYLCASTDGQSYEQYFGPGTRLTVT.

The rearrangement links TRBV18 to TRBJ2-1; 11 nucleotides match TRBD2. V lost 3 bases and J lost 4; bases outside the gene matches: 2. CDR3 size: 15 residues. Germline V CDR1 and CDR2: KGHSH, LQKENI. The DNA of the CDR3 is TGTGCCAGCTCACCGACTAGCGGGGCGTACAATGAGCAGTTCTTC. This translates into CASSPTSGAYNEQFF.

In the case of this clone: Other nucleotide sequences from this sample produce the same CDR3. The J gene is TRBJ1-1, the V gene TRBV28; D may be TRBD1 (5 bases). V lost 3 bases to trimming and J lost 0 bases, with 8 bases between them. This CDR3 has 14 residues. In germline, CDR1 is MDHEN, CDR2 SYDVKM. The CDR3: CASSLYRMNTEAFF. CDR3 DNA sequence: TGTGCCAGCAGTTTGTACAGGATGAACACTGAAGCTTTCTTT.

The chain recombines TRBV5-1 with TRBJ2-2, with D possibly being TRBD1 (6 bases). The ends were cut back, 0 bases at V and 6 bases at J, with 12 bases in the middle. Germline values: CDR1 SGHRS, CDR2 YFSETQ. This CDR3 has 15 residues. The DNA for the CDR3 is TGCGCCAGCAGCTTGGACAGGGCTTCGGCCGGGGAGCTGTTTTTT. This sequence encodes CASSLDRASAGELFF.

V is TRBV7-9 and J is TRBJ2-7; 9 nucleotides line up with TRBD2. Trimming took 2 bases from V and 2 from J; bases not matched to a gene: 1. The CDR3 runs to 14 residues. Per the germline V gene, CDR1 is SEHNR and CDR2 is FQNEAQ (reference sequence). CDR3 coding DNA: TGTGCCAGCAGCTTAAGCGGGAGGCCCTACGAGCAGTACTTC. Residues: CASSLSGRPYEQYF.

The chain employs TRBV5-1 and TRBJ1-1, with D perhaps TRBD1 (5 bases). V lost 0 bases to trimming and J lost 3 bases, with 15 bases between them. Germline V lookup: CDR1 SGHRS, CDR2 YFSETQ. The CDR3 consists of 16 residues. This chain's CDR3 is CASSLVEGWKYTEAFF. Here the CDR3 DNA reads TGCGCCAGCAGCTTGGTCGAGGGGTGGAAGTACACTGAAGCTTTCTTT.

The gene calls are TRBV4-2 and TRBJ2-2, with 8 bases fitting TRBD2. There are 16 residues in the CDR3. The germline CDR1 and CDR2 sequences are LGHNA and YNFKEQ. V lost 1 base to trimming and J lost 4 bases; unmatched junction nucleotides: 5. CDR3 nucleotide sequence: TGTGCCAGCAGCCAAGCCACGGCGGGGGGCACCGGGGAGCTGTTTTTT. The encoded protein is CASSQATAGGTGELFF.

The genes are TRBV30 and TRBJ2-2; TRBD1 might be the D (6 bases). The V end lost 5 bases, the J end lost 0 bases, and 10 bases lay between the germline ends. The germline CDR1 and CDR2 sequences are GTSNPN and SVGIG (reference sequence). The CDR3 totals 14 residues. The CDR3: CAWGQIANTGELFF. The CDR3 region has the DNA TGTGCCTGGGGACAGATTGCGAACACCGGGGAGCTGTTTTTT. Looking up the rest from reference TRBV30 and TRBJ2-2 gives the full variable domain: SQTIHQWPATLVQPVGSPLSLECTVEGTSNPNLYWYRQAAGRGLQLLFYSVGIGQISSEVPQNLSASRPQDRQFILSSKKLLLSDSGFYLCAWGQIANTGELFFGEGSRLTVL.